The clone carrying this TCR beta chain was detected a few times. This entry is derived from a study of blood T cell repertoires in COVID-19. Using immunoSEQ multiplex PCR, the repertoire was profiled, and TCRdb retains in-frame clones only, with some absent. This table has a few hundred thousand clones, 84% appearing once. Germline assignment: CDR1 SGHTA and CDR2 FQGNSA. After removal of 5 bases from V and 1 base from J, the junction contained 13 bases not matched to a gene. The CDR3 covers 17 residues. The sample comprised PBMCs or T cells enriched from blood (not recorded which). The chain employs TRBV7-2 and TRBJ2-5; 7 nucleotides match TRBD1. This receptor was taken from a woman aged 40 to 49 who had recovered from COVID-19. The CDR3 sequence: CASSPTNRQGRQETQYF. The CDR3 DNA follows: TGTGCCAGCAGCCCAACTAACAGACAGGGACGCCAAGAGACCCAGTACTTC.